A single sample gave rise to the 30 T cell receptor beta chains below, sequenced in a study of identical twins (dated by TCRdb to about 2016). Libraries were prepared through 5' RACE. The run used an Illumina HiSeq 2000. TCRdb reprocessing: public reads trimmed at Q25 with fastp, clones called with MiXCR, in-frame beta chains kept. Each record represents a unique CDR3 protein, reported with the most common genes and DNA among its rows. The sample table holds roughly 750,000 distinct CDR3 sequences, of which 21% were seen once. The top ten hold 4.3% of the sample. The sample was also linked to a second study, of T cells expressing NK-cell markers.

The sample comprised PBMCs. Receptors were obtained from a woman in her late teens or twenties in good health.

The chain has TRBV5-1 and TRBJ2-7, with D possibly called TRBD1 or TRBD2 (6 bases each). V lost 2 bases and J lost 0, with 12 bases in between. The CDR3 is made up of 15 amino acids. Germline assignment: CDR1 SGHRS and CDR2 YFSETQ. CDR3 nucleotides: TGCGCCAGCAGCTTTAGTCGGGGGCTCTCCTACGAGCAGTACTTC. This encodes CASSFSRGLSYEQYF.

This sequence joins TRBV6-1 and TRBJ1-2, with 8 bases that match TRBD1. The V gene end was trimmed by 7 bases and the J gene end by 4 bases; junction bases not matched to a gene: 20. This CDR3 region has 18 residues. Germline values: CDR1 MNHNS, CDR2 SASEGT. The CDR3 DNA sequence: TGTGCCAGCACTCCTACTCCTCACGGGACAGGTCGAGCCTATGGCTACACCTTC. It codes for CASTPTPHGTGRAYGYTF.

This chain joins TRBV27 and TRBJ1-6, with D uncertain. The V end was cut by 2 bases, the J end by 10 bases, with 12 bases between. Germline CDR1 reads MNHEY; CDR2 reads SMNVEV (reference sequence). CDR3 length: 14 amino acids. CDR3 bases: TGTGCCAGCAGTTTAAAGGGAAGGCAATCACCCCTCCACTTT. Protein: CASSLKGRQSPLHF.

This clonotype was seen only a few times. The chain links TRBV6-2 or TRBV6-3 to TRBJ2-7, with no clear D. The CDR3 loop spans 12 amino acids. V was cut by 7 bases and J by 2 bases, with 9 bases left in between. In germline, CDR1 is MNHEY, CDR2 SVGEGT. CDR3 in DNA: TGTGCCAGCACGGATCTACCCTACGAGCAGTACTTC. Its protein product is CASTDLPYEQYF.

The DNA of the CDR3 is TGTGCCAGCCGAGAGACAGGGAGGCGCGGGGAGCTGTTTTTT. Its protein is CASRETGRRGELFF. This sequence joins TRBV12-3 or TRBV12-4 and TRBJ2-2; tentative D call: TRBD1 (7 bases). CDR3 length: 14 residues. Trimming pared 8 bases from V and 7 bases from J, leaving 17 bases between.

This clonotype was found many times. The chain couples TRBV29-1 to TRBJ2-1; no reliable D call. From germline, CDR1 is SQVTM and CDR2 ANQGSEA. The CDR3 consists of 13 residues. V was cut by 3 bases and J by 5 bases, with 11 bases left in between. As DNA, the CDR3 is TGCAGCGTTGAGCAGTCCCAGAACAATGAGCAGTTCTTC. Its translation: CSVEQSQNNEQFF.

This clonotype was picked up a small number of times. The chain employs TRBV20-1 and TRBJ2-3, with 7 bases lining up with TRBD2. The CDR3 totals 14 residues. CDR1 is DFQATT, CDR2 SNEGSKA, per germline (reference sequence). The junction had 5 bases not matched to a gene; V was cut back by 4 bases and J by 1 base. In nucleotides, the CDR3 is TGCAGTGCTACGATGGCGGGAGGCACAGATACGCAGTATTTT. It specifies CSATMAGGTDTQYF.

The chain joins TRBV7-9 to TRBJ1-1; D might be TRBD1 (6 bases). This CDR3 is 14 amino acids long. Deletions cut 4 bases from V and 6 bases from J, with 15 bases between. Germline assignment: CDR1 SEHNR and CDR2 FQNEAQ (reference sequence). The CDR3 spells CASSYHDRLAEAFF. The DNA of the CDR3 is TGTGCCAGCAGCTACCATGACAGGCTGGCTGAAGCTTTCTTT.

This clonotype was counted only a few times. In DNA, the CDR3 is TGTGCCAGCAGCTTGAGTGGGAGGAGGACCGGGGAGCTGTTTTTT. It is translated as CASSLSGRRTGELFF. J is TRBJ2-2 and V is TRBV5-6; a weak D match, TRBD2 (6 bases). Germline V gives CDR1 SGHDT, CDR2 YYEEEE. CDR3 length equals 15 residues. Trimming stripped 1 base from V and 5 bases from J, with 12 bases between.

A few counts support this clonotype. The J gene is TRBJ1-1, the V gene TRBV5-1; the match to TRBD1 covers 8 bases. This CDR3 is 14 amino acids long. CDR1 SGHRS and CDR2 YFSETQ come from the germline V gene. V was pared by 4 bases and J by 7 bases, with 9 bases of the junction left unmatched. This chain's CDR3 is CASSDPRGQFEAFF. CDR3 DNA sequence: TGCGCCAGCAGCGACCCCAGGGGGCAGTTTGAAGCTTTCTTT.

V and J are TRBV29-1 and TRBJ2-2; D remains ambiguous. The CDR3 totals 11 residues. CDR1 and CDR2 (germline): SQVTM, ANQGSEA. Deletions cut 1 base from V and 7 bases from J, with 4 bases between. The CDR3 reads CSVEVVGELFF. CDR3 DNA sequence: TGCAGCGTTGAAGTGGTCGGGGAGCTGTTTTTT.

Comment on this clonotype: At one end the junction does not follow the germline gene, possibly because of a read error. The chain combines TRBV6-2 or TRBV6-3 with TRBJ2-1; 10 nucleotides agree with TRBD2. The germline V gene has CDR1 MNHEY and CDR2 SVGEGT. CDR3 size: 16 residues. Written as DNA, the CDR3 is TGTGCCAGCACTTACACCGGGACTAGCGCATACAATGAGCAGTTCTTC. This codes for CASTYTGTSAYNEQFF.

This clonotype was seen only a few times. This sequence joins TRBV20-1 and TRBJ1-5, with TRBD1 as a possible D gene (6 bases). V dropped 5 bases and J dropped 5 bases, with 13 bases sitting between them. This CDR3 comprises 13 residues. CDR1 and CDR2 from the germline V gene are DFQATT and SNEGSKA (reference sequence). The CDR3 DNA sequence: TGCAGTGCTGCAGGGGAGGGGGATCAGCCCCAGCATTTT. The encoded protein is CSAAGEGDQPQHF.

The rearrangement links TRBV12-3 or TRBV12-4 to TRBJ2-1; 14 bases map to TRBD2. This CDR3 is built from 14 residues. V was clipped by 6 bases and J by 8 bases; unmatched bases: 3. The CDR3 reads CASRGLAGGHEQFF. In DNA, the CDR3 is TGTGCCAGCAGAGGACTAGCGGGAGGTCATGAGCAGTTCTTC.

This sequence joins TRBV10-3 and TRBJ1-2; 9 bases line up with TRBD1. This CDR3 comprises 15 residues. Unmatched junction bases numbered 11, after V lost 7 bases and J lost 5 bases. CDR1 and CDR2 (germline): ENHRY, SYGVKD. DNA of the CDR3: TGTGCCATCAAACAGGGGGCGCAGGGGATGTATGGCTACACCTTC. It encodes CAIKQGAQGMYGYTF.

This rearrangement joins TRBV20-1 to TRBJ1-1, with TRBD1 as a possible D gene (5 bases). V was clipped by 2 bases and J by 1 base, with 17 bases between them. The length of the CDR3 is 16 residues. Germline V gene sequence: CDR1 DFQATT, CDR2 SNEGSKA (reference sequence). In nucleotides, the CDR3 is TGCAGTGCTAGACCTCGGGGGGGACCGAAGAACACTGAAGCTTTCTTT. Translated: CSARPRGGPKNTEAFF.

The chain is built from TRBV21-1 and TRBJ2-1; the tabulated D call, TRBD2, remains unverified against the DNA. TRBV21-1 is a pseudogene. This CDR3 spans 17 amino acids. This CDR3 is CASSPRGPSGNHNEQFF. The CDR3 DNA reads as TGTGCCAGCAGCCCCCGGGGCCCTAGCGGGAACCACAATGAGCAGTTCTTC.

This clonotype was recorded at least ten times. V gene TRBV7-2 combines with J gene TRBJ2-5, with TRBD2 as a possible D gene (6 bases). The germline CDR1 and CDR2 sequences are SGHTA and FQGNSA. V was shortened by 4 bases and J by 1 base, with 13 bases between the two germline ends. This CDR3 spans 15 amino acids. CDR3 in DNA: TGTGCCAGCAGCTCTACCGGGACTTTCCAAGAGACCCAGTACTTC. It specifies CASSSTGTFQETQYF.

This clonotype has only a few counts. The gene calls are TRBV7-2 and TRBJ2-3, with D tentatively TRBD2 (6 bases). CDR1 SGHTA and CDR2 FQGNSA come from the germline V gene. Trimming stripped 5 bases from V and 5 bases from J, with 14 bases between. The CDR3 has 14 amino acids. The CDR3: CASSRTIGGDTQYF. The CDR3, as DNA: TGTGCCAGCAGCCGGACTATCGGGGGAGATACGCAGTATTTT. Drawing the rest from reference TRBV7-2 and TRBJ2-3, the complete variable domain is GAGVSQSPSNKVTEKGKDVELRCDPISGHTALYWYRQSLGQGLEFLIYFQGNSAPDKSGLPSDRFSAERTGGSVSTLTIQRTQQEDSAVYLCASSRTIGGDTQYFGPGTRLTVL.

The rearrangement joins TRBV2 to TRBJ2-1; TRBD2 matches at 10 bases. V dropped 4 bases and J dropped 8; count of bases not matched to a gene: 8. Germline CDR1 reads SNHLY; CDR2 reads FYNNEI. This CDR3 region has 15 residues. The CDR3 nucleotides read TGTGCCAGCAGTGGGACTAGCGGTAGTGGGGATGAGCAGTTCTTC. Encoded protein: CASSGTSGSGDEQFF. The complete variable domain, with remaining parts taken from reference TRBV2 and TRBJ2-1, reads EPEVTQTPSHQVTQMGQEVILRCVPISNHLYFYWYRQILGQKVEFLVSFYNNEISEKSEIFDDQFSVERPDGSNFTLKIRSTKLEDSAMYFCASSGTSGSGDEQFFGPGTRLTVL.

The chain employs TRBV20-1 and TRBJ2-1; 11 bases line up with TRBD1. The length of the CDR3 is 15 residues. Per germline, CDR1 DFQATT and CDR2 SNEGSKA (reference sequence). The V and J ends lost 6 bases and 6 bases, in that order; junction bases with no gene match: 10. CDR3 nucleotide sequence: TGCAGTGCCCCCTACTCCGGGACAGGGGGCAATGAGCAGTTCTTC. This translates into CSAPYSGTGGNEQFF.

V and J are TRBV9 and TRBJ2-1; a weak D match, TRBD2 (6 bases). The CDR3 is made up of 14 amino acids. The germline CDR1 and CDR2 sequences are SGDLS and YYNGEE. Trimming took off 6 bases at V and 7 bases at J, with 17 bases between the two ends. CDR3 amino acids: CASNGTGVGNEQFF. CDR3 DNA: TGTGCCAGCAACGGGACTGGGGTGGGGAATGAGCAGTTCTTC.

There are a few counts of this clonotype. The V call is TRBV4-3, the J call TRBJ2-7; D uncertain. The CDR3 is 14 residues long. Germline CDR1 LGHNA, CDR2 YSLEER. V dropped 1 base and J dropped 6 bases, with 13 bases sitting between them. CDR3 region: CASSQGQVAGEQYF. In DNA form, the CDR3 reads TGCGCCAGCAGCCAAGGACAAGTAGCTGGCGAGCAGTACTTC.

The V and J genes are TRBV12-3 or TRBV12-4 and TRBJ2-3; TRBD2 is a possible D gene (6 bases). Trimming removed 5 bases at V and 1 base at J, with 13 bases between. The CDR3 runs to 15 residues. The CDR3 loop is CASSLRASGTDTQYF. The CDR3 coding sequence is TGTGCCAGCAGTCTCAGGGCTAGCGGCACAGATACGCAGTATTTT.

This clonotype was observed a few times. V is TRBV29-1 and J is TRBJ2-1; TRBD2 matches 10 bases. CDR1 and CDR2 (germline): SQVTM, ANQGSEA. V lost 8 bases, J lost 12 bases, and 16 bases stayed unmatched. The CDR3 is 14 amino acids. CDR3 sequence reads: CSSEELAGSGGQFF. CDR3 bases: TGCAGCTCGGAGGAACTAGCGGGATCCGGTGGGCAGTTCTTC.

This chain connects TRBV15 to TRBJ1-5; unclear D gene. The CDR3 consists of 12 residues. Per germline, CDR1 LNHNV and CDR2 YYDKDF (reference sequence). Trimming took 4 bases from V and 1 from J, leaving 2 bases between them. The CDR3 is CATSNSNQPQHF. CDR3 DNA sequence: TGTGCCACCAGCAACAGCAATCAGCCCCAGCATTTT.

The CDR3: CASTKLRTGIAYEQYF. In DNA, the CDR3 is TGTGCCAGCACCAAACTCAGGACCGGGATCGCCTACGAGCAGTACTTC. V gene TRBV12-3 or TRBV12-4 combines with J gene TRBJ2-7; D is possibly TRBD2 (5 bases). This CDR3 contains 16 residues. Trimming removed 7 bases at V and 2 bases at J, with 21 bases between.

This clonotype was seen only a few times. The V and J genes are TRBV5-1 and TRBJ2-1, with TRBD2 identical over 9 bases. Germline trimming cut 4 bases from V and 4 bases from J; bases unmatched to any gene: 12. Germline CDR1 and CDR2: SGHRS and YFSETQ. The CDR3 runs 17 residues. This chain's CDR3 is CASSPLVAGGRYNEQFF. The CDR3 nucleotides read TGCGCCAGCAGCCCCCTCGTGGCGGGGGGGCGGTACAATGAGCAGTTCTTC.

This chain uses TRBV7-2 with TRBJ2-5; 9 nucleotides line up with TRBD1. Germline V lookup: CDR1 SGHTA, CDR2 FQGNSA. J was trimmed by 5 bases and V by 5 bases; bases with no gene match: 12. This CDR3 contains 16 residues. The CDR3 protein is CASSRIQGAVSETQYF. CDR3 coding DNA: TGTGCCAGCAGCCGCATACAGGGGGCTGTGTCTGAGACCCAGTACTTC. Drawing the rest from reference TRBV7-2 and TRBJ2-5, the complete variable domain is GAGVSQSPSNKVTEKGKDVELRCDPISGHTALYWYRQSLGQGLEFLIYFQGNSAPDKSGLPSDRFSAERTGGSVSTLTIQRTQQEDSAVYLCASSRIQGAVSETQYFGPGTRLLVL.

The chain employs TRBV28 and TRBJ1-5, with D unclear. CDR1 is MDHEN and CDR2 is SYDVKM in the germline V gene. Trimming removed 7 bases from V and 8 bases from J, with 12 bases in between. This CDR3 contains 12 residues. The CDR3 sequence is CASTVGWEPQHF. In DNA, the CDR3 is TGTGCCAGCACGGTCGGGTGGGAGCCCCAGCATTTT. The full variable domain, with the rest looked up from reference TRBV28 and TRBJ1-5, is DVKVTQSSRYLVKRTGEKVFLECVQDMDHENMFWYRQDPGLGLRLIYFSYDVKMKEKGDIPEGYSVSREKKERFSLILESASTNQTSMYLCASTVGWEPQHFGDGTRLSIL.